This is a list of T cell receptor beta chains from one sample in a study of tumor and adjacent non-tumor tissue in lung cancer. MiXCR, applied by TCRdb to the multiplex PCR reads, yields one record per CDR3 protein. The sample includes more than 60,000 distinct CDR3 sequences, over 75% of them seen just once. The sample comprised lung tumor tissue. All receptors come from a woman aged 45-65 years with non-small cell lung cancer. CDR3s include the opening cysteine and the closing phenylalanine or tryptophan. D genes are given only for firm matches. Clone size is stated in some rows and not others, as once, few, many or a class when expanded.

TRBV28	TRBJ1-1	NA	NA	CASISPSGRVTEAFF	TGTGCCAGCATTTCCCCTTCCGGCAGGGTCACTGAAGCTTTCTTT
TRBV6-5	TRBJ1-2	many	NA	CATLFSGAGANYGYTF	TGTGCCACCCTCTTTTCGGGGGCAGGAGCTAACTATGGCTACACCTTC
TRBV11-1	TRBJ2-1	once	NA	CASRAADYNEQFF	TGTGCCAGTAGGGCCGCGGACTACAATGAGCAGTTCTTC
TRBV6-6	TRBJ2-7	NA	NA	CASSLFSGQRAYEQHF	TGTGCCAGCAGTCTCTTCAGCGGACAGAGGGCATACGAGCAGCACTTC
TRBV7-9	TRBJ2-3	NA	TRBD1	CANSLGQLTETQYF	TGTGCCAACAGCCTGGGACAGCTCACAGAAACGCAGTATTTT
TRBV20-1	TRBJ2-5	few	TRBD2	CSADGRETQYF	TGCAGTGCTGACGGGAGGGAGACCCAGTACTTC
TRBV28	TRBJ2-7	many	TRBD2	CASSLGGSRTYEQYF	TGTGCCAGCAGTTTAGGCGGGAGCCGCACCTACGAGCAGTACTTC
TRBV5-4	TRBJ2-7	once	NA	CARSGGVTYEQYF	TGTGCCCGCAGCGGCGGGGTGACCTACGAGCAGTACTTC
TRBV29-1	TRBJ2-7	NA	TRBD2	CSVEEPGLAGLDNEQYF	TGCAGCGTTGAAGAACCGGGACTAGCGGGACTGGACAACGAGCAGTACTTC
TRBV6-1	TRBJ1-2	many	NA	CASSPGYNYGYTF	TGTGCCAGCAGTCCGGGTTATAACTATGGCTACACCTTC
TRBV10-3	TRBJ2-3	few	NA	CAISVEDTDTQYF	TGTGCCATCAGTGTGGAAGACACAGATACGCAGTATTTT
TRBV12-3/TRBV12-4	TRBJ2-1	medium-sized	NA	CASNNYMDHNEQFF	TGTGCCAGCAATAATTATATGGACCACAATGAGCAGTTCTTC
TRBV11-2	TRBJ1-2	NA	TRBD1	CASSSVGTAYGYTF	TGTGCTAGCAGCTCAGTGGGGACAGCCTACGGCTACACCTTC
TRBV12-3/TRBV12-4	TRBJ2-5	NA	NA	CASSKRGETQYF	TGTGCTAGCAGCAAAAGGGGAGAGACCCAGTACTTC
TRBV5-6	TRBJ2-7	NA	TRBD1	CASILTGAIYEQYF	TGTGCCAGCATCCTGACAGGGGCGATCTACGAGCAGTACTTC
TRBV6-6	TRBJ1-5	NA	NA	CTSSYSPRGGKGLTQHF	TGTACCAGCAGTTACTCGCCGAGGGGTGGAAAGGGTTTGACCCAGCATTTT
TRBV5-1	TRBJ2-7	NA	NA	CASSLDKGTHYF	TGCGCCAGCAGCTTGGACAAGGGAACGCATTACTTC
TRBV10-3	TRBJ2-2	few	TRBD2	CVIRPRTSGITGKLFF	TGTGTCATCAGGCCCAGGACTAGCGGGATCACCGGGAAGCTGTTTTTT
TRBV11-2	TRBJ1-1	NA	NA	CASRFLVGTETSF	TGTGCCAGCAGATTTTTGGTCGGCACTGAAACTTCCTTT
TRBV4-1	TRBJ2-3	many	NA	CASSQDRGSGTDTQYF	TGCGCCAGCAGCCAAGACCGGGGGTCTGGCACAGATACGCAGTATTTT
TRBV12-3/TRBV12-4	TRBJ2-5	many	TRBD1	CASSGPRDRAIIETQYF	TGTGCCAGCAGTGGCCCCCGGGACAGGGCGATAATAGAGACCCAGTACTTC
TRBV28	TRBJ2-1	few	NA	CASSLDRTQNNEQFF	TGTGCCAGCAGTTTAGACAGGACTCAGAACAATGAGCAGTTCTTC
TRBV6-5	TRBJ1-3	NA	NA	CTNSRTIRDTIYF	TGTACCAACAGCCGAACCATCAGGGACACCATATATTTT
TRBV11-1	TRBJ2-7	NA	TRBD1	CTSSRTGEASYEQYF	TGTACCAGCAGCCGGACAGGGGAGGCCTCCTACGAACAGTACTTC
TRBV28	TRBJ1-6	NA	TRBD1	CASSLSQGAPGASPLHF	TGTGCCAGCAGTTTATCTCAGGGGGCCCCCGGAGCGTCACCCCTCCACTTT
TRBV12-3/TRBV12-4	TRBJ2-7	NA	NA	CANSSLGGRQGEQYF	TGTGCCAACAGTTCTTTGGGCGGGCGTCAGGGCGAACAGTACTTC
TRBV11-3	TRBJ2-7	once	TRBD2	CTSSLDGTNGFYEQYF	TGTACCAGTAGTTTAGATGGGACTAACGGATTTTACGAGCAGTACTTC
TRBV12-3/TRBV12-4	TRBJ2-5	once	NA	CVSSWWETQYF	TGTGTCAGCAGTTGGTGGGAGACCCAGTACTTC
TRBV20-1	TRBJ1-5	NA	NA	CSASPDESRTQHF	TGCAGTGCTAGTCCAGACGAGTCCAGGACCCAGCATTTT
TRBV14	TRBJ2-1	NA	TRBD2	CASSRKRETRLAGYNEQFF	TGTGCCAGCAGCCGAAAGCGCGAGACGAGACTAGCGGGCTACAATGAGCAATTCTTC
TRBV12-3/TRBV12-4	TRBJ1-1	NA	TRBD1	CGSRGTGPTFF	TGTGGGAGCAGGGGGACAGGGCCAACTTTCTTT
TRBV11-3	TRBJ2-3	NA	NA	CASNLTGSDTQYF	TGTGCCAGCAACTTAACCGGTTCAGATACGCAGTATTTT
TRBV11-2	TRBJ2-2	once	NA	CANSLGTGTGDLFF	TGTGCCAATAGCTTAGGTACAGGGACCGGGGACCTGTTTTTT
TRBV28	TRBJ2-1	once	NA	CASKEYNWQFF	TGTGCCAGCAAAGAGTACAATTGGCAGTTCTTC
TRBV11-3	TRBJ2-2	NA	NA	CASCLAGGTGELFF	TGTGCCAGCTGCTTAGCTGGGGGCACCGGGGAGCTGTTTTTT
TRBV7-9	TRBJ2-5	NA	TRBD1	CTSSLMQGEETQYF	TGTACCAGCAGCTTAATGCAGGGGGAAGAGACCCAGTACTTT
TRBV29-1	TRBJ2-1	NA	TRBD2	CSVKELAGANEQFF	TGCAGCGTTAAGGAATTAGCGGGAGCGAATGAGCAGTTCTTC
TRBV7-9	TRBJ2-7	once	NA	CASSLTQRSYEHYF	TGTGCCAGCAGCTTGACGCAGAGGTCCTACGAGCACTACTTC
TRBV19	TRBJ1-5	NA	NA	CASSISRGQPQHF	TGTGCCAGTAGTATATCTCGCGGCCAGCCCCAGCATTTT
TRBV11-3	TRBJ2-7	NA	NA	CASSPGGLGLIEQYF	TGTGCCAGCAGTCCAGGGGGGCTGGGCCTTATCGAGCAGTACTTC
TRBV28	TRBJ1-5	NA	NA	CTSSLLRGPHHF	TGTACCAGCAGTTTACTCCGGGGGCCCCATCATTTT
TRBV4-1	TRBJ1-1	NA	NA	CANSQVARRIGDTEAFF	TGCGCCAACAGCCAAGTGGCCCGTCGTATAGGGGACACTGAAGCTTTCTTT
TRBV11-2	TRBJ1-4	NA	NA	CASSRISNGKLFF	TGTGCCAGCAGTAGGATAAGTAATGGAAAACTGTTTTTT
TRBV29-1	TRBJ2-5	NA	TRBD1	CSVEQGLETQYF	TGTAGCGTTGAACAGGGGTTGGAGACCCAGTACTTC
TRBV29-1	TRBJ1-1	once	NA	CSVGVVSDTGAFF	TGCAGCGTTGGCGTGGTCTCGGACACTGGAGCTTTCTTT
TRBV29-1	TRBJ2-1	NA	NA	CSVPRATSNEQFF	TGCAGCGTTCCCCGGGCTACGAGCAATGAGCAGTTCTTC